The TCR beta chain described here comes from a study of identical twins. TCRdb fed the 5' RACE reads into MiXCR, producing one record per CDR3 protein. The sample lists about 700,000 distinct CDR3 sequences, approximately 6.1% occurring once. Notes on this clonotype: The conserved closing phenylalanine or tryptophan is absent in this CDR3, likely reflecting a read error.

Every donor was a healthy Caucasian. In germline, CDR1 is DFQATT, CDR2 SNEGSKA (reference sequence). J was trimmed by 5 bases and V by 3 bases; bases with no gene match: 9. CDR3 length equals 16 residues. This chain connects TRBV20-1 to TRBJ2-2; TRBD1 matches 10 bases. The sequenced sample was naive T cells sorted from blood. The clonotype originates from a man between 18 and 29 years old in good health. CDR3 sequence: CSARHRQGAGTGELFI. The DNA of the CDR3 is TGCAGTGCTAGGCATCGACAGGGGGCAGGTACCGGGGAGCTGTTTATT.